The clone carrying this T cell receptor beta chain was recorded a few times. The source of the sample is a study of CD8 T cells in ankylosing spondylitis. TCRdb ran MiXCR on the 5' RACE reads and lists one entry per CDR3 protein. The sample consists of almost 250,000 distinct CDR3 sequences, 30% to 35% of them appearing once. The CDR3 sequence is 14 residues long. Losses at the gene ends were 3 bases for V and 6 bases for J; bases not matched to a gene: 4. The clonotype was recovered from a male donor with ankylosing spondylitis or in good health (not recorded which). The rearrangement joins TRBV12-3 or TRBV12-4 to TRBJ2-1, with 8 nucleotides matching TRBD1. Sequenced sample: blood, either unsorted or a sorted T cell fraction (not recorded which). The CDR3 sequence is CASSLAGGINEQFF. CDR3 bases: TGTGCCAGCAGTTTGGCAGGGGGCATCAATGAGCAGTTCTTC.